The rows below give T cell receptor beta chains drawn from one sample of a study of control samples from healthy donors and cancer patients. Produced via immunoSEQ multiplex PCR; TCRdb's table is partial and in-frame only. The repertoire holds over 100,000 clones, with around 92% as singletons. The sample comprised blood. The origin of the receptors is a woman in her fifties or sixties in good health. CDR3s include the opening cysteine and the closing phenylalanine or tryptophan.

V: TRBV6-5
CDR3: CASKRGAGNTIYF

V: TRBV19
CDR3: CASGGMAGRNTEAFF

V: TRBV7-9
CDR3: CASSSWTGGEETQYF

V: TRBV10-3
CDR3: CAIRREGITGELFF

V: TRBV6-4
CDR3: CAKLGQPDQPQHF

V: TRBV19
CDR3: CASSPRYLTNEKLFF

V: TRBV28
CDR3: CASATGEVTEAFF

V: TRBV19
CDR3: CASSTGREPEAFF

V: TRBV7-6
CDR3: CASSPGVASTDTQYF

V: TRBV29-1
CDR3: CSVVRGTDTQYF

V: TRBV29-1
CDR3: CSVEGLAGASGTDTQYF

V: TRBV7-9
CDR3: CASSLAATGGLENIQYF

V: TRBV5-1
CDR3: CASSGGDRVGEQYF

V: TRBV2
CDR3: CASAGTQGDQPQHF

V: TRBV27
CDR3: CASSLWGRAEAFF

V: TRBV19
CDR3: CASSTGDSPLHF

V: TRBV28
CDR3: CASSSSTNYGYTF

V: TRBV7-9
CDR3: CASSSGQYEMDTQYF

V: TRBV5-1
CDR3: CASSLTSGDGYEQYF

V: TRBV6-5
CDR3: CASNRGGALTDTQYF

V: TRBV11-3
CDR3: CASSLGGVRTEAFF

V: TRBV7-8
CDR3: CASSRGAGLSGGDFRGETQYF

V: TRBV5-6
CDR3: CASSLASTDTQYF

V: TRBV6-2/TRBV6-3
CDR3: CASSYRGQAYEQYF

V: TRBV30
CDR3: CAWSVGGLDSSYEQYF

V: TRBV25-1
CDR3: CASSEGWAVSYNEQFF

V: TRBV6-1
CDR3: CASSSQGWEQYF

V: TRBV5-1
CDR3: CASSLDRGPRDGYTF

V: TRBV28
CDR3: CASSLLQGARYGYTF

V: TRBV5-6
CDR3: CASSLTLLKTASYGYTF

V: TRBV5-1
CDR3: CASSFTALSGANVLTF

V: TRBV13
CDR3: CASSKRQISNTEAFF

V: TRBV12-5
CDR3: CASGPGTGDYTDTQYF

V: TRBV5-1
CDR3: CASSFRPTGTNYGYTF

V: TRBV5-1
CDR3: CASSVAGGLETQYF

V: TRBV11-2
CDR3: CASSSLGQPQHF

V: TRBV28
CDR3: CASSWVAGDYNEQFF

V: TRBV2
CDR3: CASSVVLAGELFF

V: TRBV6-5
CDR3: CASSPPTGSVHEQYF

V: TRBV11-2
CDR3: CASSLGTSGSEQYF

V: TRBV7-8
CDR3: CASSQDRQETQYF

V: TRBV27
CDR3: CASSLYGGMNTEAFF

V: TRBV10-2
CDR3: CASSDLNTGELFF

V: TRBV6-1
CDR3: CASSEPLFNEKLFF

V: TRBV7-6
CDR3: CASSLLNGVEITGELFF